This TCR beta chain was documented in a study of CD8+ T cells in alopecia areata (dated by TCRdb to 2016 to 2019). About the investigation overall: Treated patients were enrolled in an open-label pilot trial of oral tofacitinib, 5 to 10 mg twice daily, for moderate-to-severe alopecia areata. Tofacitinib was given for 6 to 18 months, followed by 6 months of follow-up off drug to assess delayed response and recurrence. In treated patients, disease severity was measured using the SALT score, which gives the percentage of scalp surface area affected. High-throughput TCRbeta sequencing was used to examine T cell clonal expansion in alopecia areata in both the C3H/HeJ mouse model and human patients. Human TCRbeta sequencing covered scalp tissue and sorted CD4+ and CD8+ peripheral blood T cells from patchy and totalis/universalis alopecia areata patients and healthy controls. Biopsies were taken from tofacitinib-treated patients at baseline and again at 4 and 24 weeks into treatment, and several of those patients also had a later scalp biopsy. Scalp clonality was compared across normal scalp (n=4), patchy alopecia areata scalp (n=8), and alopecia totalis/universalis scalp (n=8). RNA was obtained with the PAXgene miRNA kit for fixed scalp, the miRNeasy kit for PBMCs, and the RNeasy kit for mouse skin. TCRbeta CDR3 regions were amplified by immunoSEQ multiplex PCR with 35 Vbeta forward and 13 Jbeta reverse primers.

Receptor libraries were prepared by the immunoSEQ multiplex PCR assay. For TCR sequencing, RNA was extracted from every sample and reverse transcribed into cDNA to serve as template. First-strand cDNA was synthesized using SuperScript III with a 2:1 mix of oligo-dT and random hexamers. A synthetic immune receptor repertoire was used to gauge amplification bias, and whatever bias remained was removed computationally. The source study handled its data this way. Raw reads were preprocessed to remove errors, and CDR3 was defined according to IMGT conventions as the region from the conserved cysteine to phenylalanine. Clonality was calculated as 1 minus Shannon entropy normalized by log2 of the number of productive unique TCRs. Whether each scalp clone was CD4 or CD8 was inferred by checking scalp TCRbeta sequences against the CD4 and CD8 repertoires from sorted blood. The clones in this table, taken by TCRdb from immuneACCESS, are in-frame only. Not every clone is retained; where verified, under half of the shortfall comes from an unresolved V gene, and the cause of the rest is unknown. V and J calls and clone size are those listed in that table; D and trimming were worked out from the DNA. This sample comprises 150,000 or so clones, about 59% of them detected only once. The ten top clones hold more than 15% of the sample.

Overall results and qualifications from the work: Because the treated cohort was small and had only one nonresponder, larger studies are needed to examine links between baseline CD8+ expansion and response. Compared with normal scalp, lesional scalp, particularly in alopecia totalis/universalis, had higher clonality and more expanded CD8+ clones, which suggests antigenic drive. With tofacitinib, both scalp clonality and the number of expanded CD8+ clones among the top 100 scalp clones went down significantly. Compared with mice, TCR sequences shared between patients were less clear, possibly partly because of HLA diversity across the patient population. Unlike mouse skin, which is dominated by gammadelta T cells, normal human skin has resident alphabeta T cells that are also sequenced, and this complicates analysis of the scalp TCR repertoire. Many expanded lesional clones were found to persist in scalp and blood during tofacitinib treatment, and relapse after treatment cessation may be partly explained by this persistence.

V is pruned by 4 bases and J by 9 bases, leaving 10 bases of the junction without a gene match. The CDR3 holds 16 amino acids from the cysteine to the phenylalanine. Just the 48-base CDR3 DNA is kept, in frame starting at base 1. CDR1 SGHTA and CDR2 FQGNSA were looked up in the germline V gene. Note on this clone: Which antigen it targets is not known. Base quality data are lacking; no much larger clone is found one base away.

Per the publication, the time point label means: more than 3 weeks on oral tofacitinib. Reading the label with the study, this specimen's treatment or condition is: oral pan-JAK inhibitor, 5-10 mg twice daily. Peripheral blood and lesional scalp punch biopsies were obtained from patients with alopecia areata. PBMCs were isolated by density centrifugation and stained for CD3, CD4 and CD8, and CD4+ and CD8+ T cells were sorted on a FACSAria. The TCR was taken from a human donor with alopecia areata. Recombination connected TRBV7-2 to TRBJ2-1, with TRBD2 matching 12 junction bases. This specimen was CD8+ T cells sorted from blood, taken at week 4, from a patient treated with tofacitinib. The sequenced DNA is TGTGCCAGCAGCTCCTGGACTAGCGGGGTGGGAACTGAGCAGTTCTTC. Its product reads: CASSSWTSGVGTEQFF. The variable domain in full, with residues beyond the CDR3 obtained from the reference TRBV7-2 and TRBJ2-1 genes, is GAGVSQSPSNKVTEKGKDVELRCDPISGHTALYWYRQSLGQGLEFLIYFQGNSAPDKSGLPSDRFSAERTGGSVSTLTIQRTQQEDSAVYLCASSSWTSGVGTEQFFGPGTRLTVL.